This TCR beta chain was captured in a study of blood T cell repertoires in COVID-19. Across the whole study: Donors in the United States, Italy and Spain gave samples during acute or convalescent COVID-19. T cells, B-cell-depleted T cells, or PBMCs provided the cDNA or gDNA that served as material.

The authors' processing: Estimates of nucleated cell counts were drawn from the amplification of reference gene primers. Data came from immunoSEQ multiplex PCR; TCRdb stores just in-frame clones and leaves some out. V and J calls and clone size come straight from that table; D and trimming were deduced from the DNA. The sample records roughly 150,000 clones, 80% to 90% being singletons. CDR1 and CDR2 from the germline V gene are DFQATT and SNEGSKA (reference sequence). With 3 bases clipped from V and 6 bases from J, the junction kept 11 bases outside the gene matches. The CDR3 totals 15 residues. The sample was peripheral blood. This sequence joins TRBV20-1 and TRBJ2-4; 7 bases line up with TRBD2. The TCR comes from a woman older than 75 with acute or convalescent COVID-19. The DNA for the CDR3 is TGCAGTGCTAGTAAGGCCAGCGGGGATACAAACATTCAGTACTTC. Its protein is CSASKASGDTNIQYF.